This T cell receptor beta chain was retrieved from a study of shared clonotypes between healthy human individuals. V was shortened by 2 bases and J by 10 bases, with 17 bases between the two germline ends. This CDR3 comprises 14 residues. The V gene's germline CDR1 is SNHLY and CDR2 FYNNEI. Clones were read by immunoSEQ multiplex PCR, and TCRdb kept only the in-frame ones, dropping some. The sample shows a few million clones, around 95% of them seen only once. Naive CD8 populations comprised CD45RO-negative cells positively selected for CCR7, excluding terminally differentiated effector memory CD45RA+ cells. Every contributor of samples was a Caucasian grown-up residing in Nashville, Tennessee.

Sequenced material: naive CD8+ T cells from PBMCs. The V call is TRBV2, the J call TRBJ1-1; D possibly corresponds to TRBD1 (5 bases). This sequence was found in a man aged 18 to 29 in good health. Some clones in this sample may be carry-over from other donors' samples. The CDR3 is CASSEIRMGGGAFF. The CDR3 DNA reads TGTGCCAGCAGTGAAATCAGGATGGGTGGGGGAGCTTTCTTT.